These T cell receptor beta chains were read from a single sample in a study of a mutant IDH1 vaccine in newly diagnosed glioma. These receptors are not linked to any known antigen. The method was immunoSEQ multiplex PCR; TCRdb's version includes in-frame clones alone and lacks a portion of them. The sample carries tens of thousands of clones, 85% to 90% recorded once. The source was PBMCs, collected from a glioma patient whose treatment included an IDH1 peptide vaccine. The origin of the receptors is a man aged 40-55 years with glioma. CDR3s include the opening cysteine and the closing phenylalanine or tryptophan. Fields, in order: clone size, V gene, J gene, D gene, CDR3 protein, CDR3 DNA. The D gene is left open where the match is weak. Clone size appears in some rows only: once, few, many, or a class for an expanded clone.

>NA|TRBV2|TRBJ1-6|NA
CASIVASNSPLHF
TGTGCCAGCATTGTGGCCTCGAATTCACCCCTCCACTTT
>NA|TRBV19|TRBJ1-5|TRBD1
CASSYSGQGNQPQHF
TGTGCCAGTAGTTATTCGGGACAGGGAAATCAGCCCCAGCATTTT
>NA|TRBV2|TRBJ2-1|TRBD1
CASIGQGWSNEQFF
TGTGCCAGCATCGGACAGGGTTGGAGCAATGAGCAGTTCTTC
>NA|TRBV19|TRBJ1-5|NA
CASSIAGSNQPQHF
TGTGCCAGTAGTATCGCCGGGAGCAATCAGCCCCAGCATTTT
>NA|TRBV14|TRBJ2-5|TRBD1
CASSQWTGVETQYF
TGTGCCAGCAGCCAGTGGACAGGGGTAGAGACCCAGTACTTC
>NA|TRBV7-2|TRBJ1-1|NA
CASSLLSLNTEAFF
TGTGCCAGCAGCCTCCTTTCACTGAACACTGAAGCTTTCTTT
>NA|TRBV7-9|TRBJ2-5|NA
CASSFQESLGETQYF
TGTGCCAGCAGCTTTCAGGAGTCGCTAGGAGAGACCCAGTACTTC
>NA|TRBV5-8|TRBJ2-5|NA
CASSLVRPLGETQYF
TGTGCCAGCAGCCTTGTTCGGCCATTGGGAGAGACCCAGTACTTC
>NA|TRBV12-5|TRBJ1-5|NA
CASGRDDQPQHF
TGTGCTAGTGGCAGAGACGATCAGCCCCAGCATTTT
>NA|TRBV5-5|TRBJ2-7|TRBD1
CASRLLTNRGPSYEQYF
TGTGCCAGCAGGTTGCTGACTAACAGGGGGCCTTCCTACGAGCAGTACTTC
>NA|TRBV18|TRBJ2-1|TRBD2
CASSPPGLAGGDNEQFF
TGTGCCAGCTCACCGCCGGGACTAGCGGGAGGAGACAATGAGCAGTTCTTC
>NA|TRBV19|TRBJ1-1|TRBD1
CASSIGKQGRTEAFF
TGTGCCAGTAGTATAGGCAAACAGGGGCGGACTGAAGCTTTCTTT
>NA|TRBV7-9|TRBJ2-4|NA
CASSFLTYSGNIQYF
TGTGCCAGCAGCTTTTTGACATATTCGGGAAACATTCAGTACTTC
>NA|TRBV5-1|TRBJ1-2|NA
CASREPGYGYTF
TGCGCCAGCAGGGAGCCAGGGTATGGCTACACCTTC
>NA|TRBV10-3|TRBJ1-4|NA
CAISERGGEKLFF
TGTGCCATCAGTGAGAGGGGGGGTGAAAAACTGTTTTTT
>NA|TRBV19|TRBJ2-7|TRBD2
CASSRGLAGHEQYF
TGTGCCAGTAGTAGGGGACTAGCGGGCCACGAGCAGTACTTC
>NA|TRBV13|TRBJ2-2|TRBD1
CASSHRRDRDRGFYDGELFF
TGTGCCAGCAGCCACCGGCGGGATCGGGACAGGGGATTTTATGACGGGGAGCTGTTTTTT
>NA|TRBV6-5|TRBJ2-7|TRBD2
CASSAYGGSLYEQYF
TGTGCCAGCAGTGCGTACGGCGGGAGTCTCTACGAGCAGTACTTC
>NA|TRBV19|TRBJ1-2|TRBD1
CASITSGGTIYGYTF
TGTGCCAGTATCACTTCAGGGGGTACTATTTATGGCTACACCTTC
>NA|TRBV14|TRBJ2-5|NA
CASSHDAVRLETQYF
TGTGCCAGCAGCCATGATGCGGTTCGGTTGGAGACCCAGTACTTC
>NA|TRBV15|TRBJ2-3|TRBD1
CATSREPGQGPDTQYF
TGTGCCACCAGCAGGGAACCGGGACAGGGACCAGATACGCAGTATTTT
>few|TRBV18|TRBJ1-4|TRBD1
CATSRGRDEKLFF
TGTGCCACTTCGAGGGGGCGAGATGAAAAACTGTTTTTT
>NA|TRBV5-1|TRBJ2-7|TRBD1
CASSFRDSAYEQYF
TGCGCCAGCAGCTTTCGGGACAGCGCCTACGAGCAGTACTTC
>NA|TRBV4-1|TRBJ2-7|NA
CASSQGFAEIYEQYF
TGCGCCAGCAGCCAAGGGTTCGCGGAGATCTACGAGCAGTACTTC
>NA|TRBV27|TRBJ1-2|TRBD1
CASSLTGAYGYTF
TGTGCCAGCAGTCTGACAGGGGCCTATGGCTACACCTTC
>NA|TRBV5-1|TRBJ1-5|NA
CASSLNPQSSNQPQHF
TGCGCCAGCAGCTTGAATCCACAGAGTAGCAATCAGCCCCAGCATTTT
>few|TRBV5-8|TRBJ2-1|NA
CASSLFVGSSYNEQFF
TGTGCCAGCAGCTTGTTTGTGGGGAGCTCCTACAATGAGCAGTTCTTC
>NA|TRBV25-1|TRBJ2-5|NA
CASSELGGQETQYF
TGTGCCAGCAGTGAGTTGGGGGGCCAAGAGACCCAGTACTTC
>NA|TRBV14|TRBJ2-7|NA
CASSPPLGGPRRGEQYF
TGTGCCAGCAGTCCACCTTTAGGGGGGCCCAGGCGCGGCGAGCAGTACTTC
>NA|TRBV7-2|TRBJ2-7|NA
CASSYRSYEQYF
TGTGCCAGCAGCTACCGCTCCTACGAGCAGTACTTC
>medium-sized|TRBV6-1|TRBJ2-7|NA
CASSPLGGDSYEQYF
TGTGCCAGCAGCCCATTAGGAGGGGATTCGTACGAGCAGTACTTC
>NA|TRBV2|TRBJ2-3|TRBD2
CASSALLAGRTDTQYF
TGTGCCAGCAGTGCCCTACTAGCGGGGAGGACAGATACGCAGTATTTT
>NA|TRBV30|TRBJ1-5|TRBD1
CAWSVDRGGNQPQHF
TGTGCCTGGAGTGTGGACAGGGGGGGCAATCAGCCCCAGCATTTT
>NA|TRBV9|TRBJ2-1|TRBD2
CASSVGTSGIVARFNEQFF
TGTGCCAGCAGCGTAGGGACTAGCGGGATAGTAGCTCGATTCAATGAGCAGTTCTTC
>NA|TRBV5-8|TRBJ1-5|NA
CASSLEVGSNQPQHF
TGTGCCAGCAGCTTGGAGGTGGGTAGCAATCAGCCCCAGCATTTT
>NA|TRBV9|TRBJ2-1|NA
CASSVVQSSYNEQFF
TGTGCCAGCAGCGTAGTACAGAGCTCCTACAATGAGCAGTTCTTC
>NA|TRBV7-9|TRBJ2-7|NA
CASSSTRGYEQYF
TGTGCCAGCAGCTCAACTAGGGGATACGAGCAGTACTTC
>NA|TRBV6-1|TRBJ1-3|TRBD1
CASNRGNPGNTIYF
TGTGCCAGTAACAGGGGAAATCCTGGAAACACCATATATTTT
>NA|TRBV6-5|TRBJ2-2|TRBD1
CASSPGQGAAGELFF
TGTGCCAGCAGTCCCGGACAGGGGGCCGCCGGGGAGCTGTTTTTT
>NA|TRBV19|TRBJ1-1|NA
CASSSTSLGDTEAFF
TGTGCCAGTAGTAGCACTTCCCTCGGGGACACTGAAGCTTTCTTT
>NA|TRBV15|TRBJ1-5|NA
CATSRDRRAGQPQHF
TGTGCCACCAGCAGAGATCGAAGGGCCGGTCAGCCCCAGCATTTT
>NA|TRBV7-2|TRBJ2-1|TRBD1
CASSRRGQGAVNEQFF
TGTGCCAGCAGCCGGAGGGGACAGGGGGCGGTCAATGAGCAGTTCTTC
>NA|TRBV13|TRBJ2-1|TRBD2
CASSLIAGEYNEQFF
TGTGCCAGCAGCTTAATAGCGGGGGAATACAATGAGCAGTTCTTC
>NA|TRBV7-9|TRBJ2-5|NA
CASSLAITRETQYF
TGTGCCAGCAGCTTAGCTATAACGCGGGAGACCCAGTACTTC
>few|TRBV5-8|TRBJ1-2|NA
CASSFQYTF
TGTGCCAGCAGCTTCCAGTACACCTTC
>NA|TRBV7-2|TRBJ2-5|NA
CASSLGPAPIGSQYF
TGTGCCAGCAGCTTAGGGCCAGCGCCCATCGGGTCCCAGTACTTC
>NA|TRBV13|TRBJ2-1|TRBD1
CASSLIDDRDNEQFF
TGTGCCAGCAGCTTAATAGATGACAGGGACAATGAGCAGTTCTTC
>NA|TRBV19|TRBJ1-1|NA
CASKWRGGTEAFF
TGTGCCAGTAAGTGGAGGGGGGGCACTGAAGCTTTCTTT
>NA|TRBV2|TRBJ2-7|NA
CASSYSAYGSYEQYF
TGTGCCAGCAGTTACTCAGCGTACGGCTCCTACGAGCAGTACTTC
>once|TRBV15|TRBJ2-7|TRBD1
CATGRGREQYF
TGTGCCACCGGCAGGGGGCGCGAGCAGTACTTC
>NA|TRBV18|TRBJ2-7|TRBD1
CASAPSPGQGLLYF
TGTGCCAGCGCGCCTTCTCCGGGACAGGGGCTCCTCTACTTC
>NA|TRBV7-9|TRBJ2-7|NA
CASSSSGVSYEQYF
TGTGCCAGCAGCTCTTCGGGAGTTTCCTACGAGCAGTACTTC
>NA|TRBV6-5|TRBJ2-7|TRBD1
CASSLRDSYEQYF
TGTGCCAGCAGTTTAAGGGACAGTTACGAGCAGTACTTC
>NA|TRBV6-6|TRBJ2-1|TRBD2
CASSPLGLAGINEQFF
TGTGCCAGCAGCCCTCTGGGACTAGCGGGAATCAATGAGCAGTTCTTC
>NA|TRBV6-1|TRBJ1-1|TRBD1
CASRDRGRKNTEAFF
TGTGCCAGCAGGGACAGGGGCCGGAAGAACACTGAAGCTTTCTTT
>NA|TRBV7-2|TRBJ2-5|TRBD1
CASSRGLQETQYF
TGTGCCAGCAGCAGGGGGCTCCAAGAGACCCAGTACTTC